This T cell receptor beta chain was obtained from a study of cytomegalovirus exposure and HLA in healthy donors. Study details: The 120 validation repertoires matched the approximately 700 first-cohort repertoires in platform, a later analysis reported.

The method was immunoSEQ multiplex PCR; TCRdb's version includes in-frame clones alone and lacks a portion of them. The sample has 220,000 or so clones, around 86% seen once. Germline trimming cut 4 bases from V and 4 bases from J; bases unmatched to any gene: 8. This CDR3 is 16 amino acids long. Germline V gives CDR1 MNHEY, CDR2 SMNVEV (reference sequence). The material sequenced was PBMCs. This clonotype was sampled from a young woman in good health and CMV-seropositive. The chain couples TRBV27 to TRBJ2-3, with TRBD2 matching over 10 bases. The CDR3 sequence is CASSSPIAGGADTQYF. Written as DNA, the CDR3 is TGTGCCAGCAGTTCGCCGATAGCGGGGGGAGCAGATACGCAGTATTTT.